These 9 T cell receptor beta chains share one sample of origin, sequenced in a study of T cells after yellow fever vaccination. MiXCR, run by TCRdb on the 5' RACE reads, gives a single entry per CDR3 protein. Here the sample spans hundreds of thousands of distinct CDR3 sequences, around an eighth being singletons. The sample here was PBMCs, taken on the day of the yellow fever booster vaccination. The receptors shown here come from a man aged 25-45 years who received the YFV17D yellow fever vaccine.

This clonotype appeared many times. The chain links TRBV15 to TRBJ2-5, with unresolved D. The CDR3 is 14 residues long. CDR1 and CDR2 from the germline V gene are LNHNV and YYDKDF (reference sequence). V gave up 4 bases and J gave up 5 bases, with 14 bases separating them. CDR3 in amino acids: CATSNQDGGETQYF. CDR3 DNA sequence: TGTGCCACCAGCAACCAGGACGGTGGGGAGACCCAGTACTTC. Looking up the rest from reference TRBV15 and TRBJ2-5 gives the full variable domain: DAMVIQNPRYQVTQFGKPVTLSCSQTLNHNVMYWYQQKSSQAPKLLFHYYDKDFNNEADTPDNFQSRRPNTSFCFLDIRSPGLGDTAMYLCATSNQDGGETQYFGPGTRLLVL.

The chain couples TRBV5-1 to TRBJ1-1; D is perhaps TRBD1 (5 bases). The CDR3 has 13 amino acids. CDR1 and CDR2 (germline): SGHRS, YFSETQ. Trimming cost V 3 bases and J 6 bases, with 12 bases left between them. CDR3 nucleotide sequence: TGCGCCAGCAGCTCCGGGGGGGATCCTGAAGCTTTCTTT. Residues: CASSSGGDPEAFF.

This clonotype was observed a few times. V usage is TRBV6-2 or TRBV6-3 and J usage is TRBJ2-1; 9 bases are shared with TRBD2. The CDR3 runs 14 residues. V lost 7 bases, J lost 6 bases, and 7 bases stayed unmatched. CDR1 and CDR2 (germline): MNHEY, SVGEGT. In nucleotides, the CDR3 is TGTGCCAGCAATATAGCGGGAGATCCCAATGAGCAGTTCTTC. It codes for CASNIAGDPNEQFF.

The V call is TRBV5-1, the J call TRBJ2-1; 8 bases match TRBD2. This CDR3 has 15 amino acids. The V gene's germline CDR1 is SGHRS and CDR2 YFSETQ. V shed 4 bases and J 2 bases; nucleotides not matched to a gene: 5. The CDR3 DNA reads TGCGCCAGCAGCCGGGGGGGCACCGCCTACAATGAGCAGTTCTTC. It yields the protein CASSRGGTAYNEQFF.

The rearrangement uses TRBV27 and TRBJ2-7; D uncertain. The CDR3 is made up of 17 amino acids. The germline V gene has CDR1 MNHEY and CDR2 SMNVEV (reference sequence). V was cut by 6 bases and J by 0 bases, with 21 bases left in between. As DNA, the CDR3 is TGTGCCAGCAGCCCAACGCCAGGTTTCCCCTTCTCCTACGAGCAGTACTTC. Residues: CASSPTPGFPFSYEQYF.

The rearrangement uses TRBV7-8 and TRBJ2-7, with D perhaps matching TRBD1 (7 bases). Per germline, CDR1 SGHVS and CDR2 FQNEAQ. V dropped 4 bases and J dropped 3 bases, with 19 bases sitting between them. The CDR3 loop spans 16 amino acids. CDR3 in amino acids: CASSYQTGRYGYEQYF. CDR3 DNA: TGTGCCAGCAGCTATCAGACAGGGAGGTATGGCTACGAGCAGTACTTC.

The rearrangement uses TRBV29-1 and TRBJ2-3; a possible D gene is TRBD2 (6 bases). The CDR3 is made up of 15 amino acids. V was trimmed by 8 bases and J by 0 bases, leaving 18 bases between them. The germline V gene encodes CDR1 SQVTM and CDR2 ANQGSEA. In DNA form, the CDR3 reads TGCAGCTTCTTGTGGGCAGGGAGGAGCACAGATACGCAGTATTTT. This codes for CSFLWAGRSTDTQYF.

This rearrangement joins TRBV28 to TRBJ2-2; no definite D call. The V gene lost 6 bases and the J gene lost 4 bases, with 15 bases spanning the gap. Germline-derived CDR1 and CDR2 are MDHEN and SYDVKM. This CDR3 spans 15 amino acids. DNA of the CDR3: TGTGCCAGCAGCCGATCAACCGCCCCCACCGGGGAGCTGTTTTTT. Translation gives CASSRSTAPTGELFF.

The V call is TRBV10-3, the J call TRBJ2-7; 10 bases agree with TRBD1. The V gene end was trimmed by 0 bases and the J gene end by 5 bases; junction bases not matched to a gene: 4. Germline V lookup: CDR1 ENHRY, CDR2 SYGVKD. The CDR3 has 15 amino acids. The CDR3 DNA reads TGTGCCATCAGTGAGTCCGACAGGGGGCGAGACGAGCAGTACTTC. Translating gives CAISESDRGRDEQYF.